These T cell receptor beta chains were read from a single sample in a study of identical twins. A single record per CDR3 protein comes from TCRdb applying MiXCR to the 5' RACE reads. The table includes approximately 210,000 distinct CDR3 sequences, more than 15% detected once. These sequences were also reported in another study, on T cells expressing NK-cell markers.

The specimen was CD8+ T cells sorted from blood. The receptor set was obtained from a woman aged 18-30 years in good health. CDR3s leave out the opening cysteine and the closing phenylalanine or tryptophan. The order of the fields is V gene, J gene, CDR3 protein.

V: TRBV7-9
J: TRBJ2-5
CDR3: ASSSGTGGYQETQY

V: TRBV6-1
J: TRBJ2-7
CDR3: ASTYGDSYEQY

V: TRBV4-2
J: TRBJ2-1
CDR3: ASSQGGQGLRF

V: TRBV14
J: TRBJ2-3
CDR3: ASSPFRTPDTQY

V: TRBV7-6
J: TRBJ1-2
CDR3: ASSPSDSHGYT

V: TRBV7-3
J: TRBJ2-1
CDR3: ASSSGLGASYNEQF

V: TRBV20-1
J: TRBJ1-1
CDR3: SARWGSEAF

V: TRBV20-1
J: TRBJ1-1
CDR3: SAGTGIGGSTEAF

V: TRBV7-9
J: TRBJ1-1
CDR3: ASSLFVTGNTEAF

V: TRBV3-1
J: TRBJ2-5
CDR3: ASSQARTGGRETQY

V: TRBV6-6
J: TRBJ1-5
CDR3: ASTVGRNQPQH

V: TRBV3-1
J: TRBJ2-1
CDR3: ASSQDGGSSYNEQF

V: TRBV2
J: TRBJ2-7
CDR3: AIEGQGYEQY

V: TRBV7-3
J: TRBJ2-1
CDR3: ASSLTLAGGWGEQF

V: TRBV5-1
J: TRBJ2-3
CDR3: ASSLGSRDTQY

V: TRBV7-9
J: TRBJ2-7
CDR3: ASSLGRDRYYEQY

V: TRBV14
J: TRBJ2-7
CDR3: ASSHALVPYEQY

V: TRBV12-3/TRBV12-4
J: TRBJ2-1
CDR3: ASVDGRLTNEQF

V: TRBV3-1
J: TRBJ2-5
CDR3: ASSQGSWPQETQY

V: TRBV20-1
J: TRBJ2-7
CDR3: SAGDTFYEQY

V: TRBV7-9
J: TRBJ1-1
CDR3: ASSGGWGGTEAF

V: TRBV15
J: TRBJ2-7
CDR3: ATRTGPEQY

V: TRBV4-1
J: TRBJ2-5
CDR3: ASSFLETTETQY

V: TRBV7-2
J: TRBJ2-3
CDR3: ASSEREPDTQY

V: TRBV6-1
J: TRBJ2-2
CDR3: ASSGIDGELF

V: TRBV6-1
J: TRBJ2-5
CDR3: ASSPGQAQATQY

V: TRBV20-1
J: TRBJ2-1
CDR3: SASTSGRGNEQF

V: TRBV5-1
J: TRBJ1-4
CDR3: ASAPDVGEKLF

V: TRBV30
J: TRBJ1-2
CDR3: AWSDSSYGYT

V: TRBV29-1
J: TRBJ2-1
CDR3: SVDTGNYNEQF

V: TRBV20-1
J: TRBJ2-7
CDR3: SAASPNSYEQY

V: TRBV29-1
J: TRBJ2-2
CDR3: SVETGLAGASTGELF

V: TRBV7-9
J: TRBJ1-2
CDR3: ASTPDIYGYT

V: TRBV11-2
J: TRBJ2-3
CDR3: ASSFYITDTQY

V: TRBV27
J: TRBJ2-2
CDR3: ASSLIRATGELF

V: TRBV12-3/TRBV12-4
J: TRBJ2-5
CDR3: ASSSLSLSQETQY

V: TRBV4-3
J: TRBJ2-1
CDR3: ASSQGVAGGKYNEQF

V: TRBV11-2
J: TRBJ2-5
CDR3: ASSSVNQETQY

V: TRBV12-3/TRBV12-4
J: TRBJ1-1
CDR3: ASTIQDGGVTEAF

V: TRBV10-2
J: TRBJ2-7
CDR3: ASGAGDYEQY

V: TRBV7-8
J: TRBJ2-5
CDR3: ASSPWTELQETQY

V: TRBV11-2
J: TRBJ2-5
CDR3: ASSLEWWPQETQY

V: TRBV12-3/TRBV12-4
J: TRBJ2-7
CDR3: ASSLDFWQQY

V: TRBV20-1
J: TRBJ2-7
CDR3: SASSRLAGVGEQY

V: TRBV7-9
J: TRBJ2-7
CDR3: ASSFIPGASSSYEQY

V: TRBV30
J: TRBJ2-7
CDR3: AWRGDHPYEQY

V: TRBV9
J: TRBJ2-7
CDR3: ASSDSRGGVYEQY

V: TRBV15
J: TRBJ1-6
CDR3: ATSVGQGSASPLH

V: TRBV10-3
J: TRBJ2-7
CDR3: AINEGGYTYEQY

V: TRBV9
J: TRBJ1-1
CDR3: ASSVAGYTEAF

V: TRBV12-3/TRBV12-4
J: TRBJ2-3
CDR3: ASSSPGESPDTQY

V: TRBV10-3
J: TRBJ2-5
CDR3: AISEVLQETQY

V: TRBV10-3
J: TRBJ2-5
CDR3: AISSSGTQRETQH

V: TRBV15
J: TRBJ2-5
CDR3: ATSRDRPETGETQY